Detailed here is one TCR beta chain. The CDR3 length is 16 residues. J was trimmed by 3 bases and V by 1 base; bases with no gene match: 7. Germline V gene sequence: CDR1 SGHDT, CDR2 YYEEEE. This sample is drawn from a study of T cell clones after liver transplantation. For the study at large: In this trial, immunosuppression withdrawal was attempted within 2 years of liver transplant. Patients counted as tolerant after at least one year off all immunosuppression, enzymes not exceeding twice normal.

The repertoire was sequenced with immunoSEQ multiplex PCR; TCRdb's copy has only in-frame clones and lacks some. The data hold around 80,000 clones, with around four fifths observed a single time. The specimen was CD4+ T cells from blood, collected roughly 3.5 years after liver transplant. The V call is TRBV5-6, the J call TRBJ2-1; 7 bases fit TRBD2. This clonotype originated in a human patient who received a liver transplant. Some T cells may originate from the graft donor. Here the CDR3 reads CASSLYTSVVYNEQFF. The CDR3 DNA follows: TGTGCCAGCAGCTTGTACACTAGCGTGGTCTACAATGAGCAGTTCTTC.